These 32 T cell receptor beta chains came from one sample sequenced in a study of T-cell reconstitution after alpha-beta-depleted transplantation in children. A TCRbeta library incorporating unique molecular identifiers was prepared. TCRdb called the PCR reads again in MiXCR, with one record for every CDR3 protein. The sample consists of 750,000 to 950,000 distinct CDR3 sequences, around 17% of them appearing once. The source was PBMCs, mostly from graft donor cells, collected 360 days after TCRalphabeta/CD19-depleted stem cell transplant. The receptors derive from a male patient under 18 who had a stem cell transplant for acute lymphoblastic leukemia, so the T cells may come from the graft donor.

This clonotype was detected only a few times. The chain recombines TRBV5-5 with TRBJ2-3; D remains unclear. CDR3 size: 15 residues. The germline V gene encodes CDR1 SGHKS and CDR2 YYEKEE (reference sequence). With 3 bases removed from V and 0 bases from J, the gap between germline ends came to 11 bases. The CDR3 DNA reads TGTGCCAGCAGCTCGCACAGAGCTAGCACAGATACGCAGTATTTT. It specifies CASSSHRASTDTQYF. Filled out from reference TRBV5-5 and TRBJ2-3, the complete variable domain reads DAGVTQSPTHLIKTRGQQVTLRCSPISGHKSVSWYQQVLGQGPQFIFQYYEKEERGRGNFPDRFSARQFPNYSSELNVNALLLGDSALYLCASSSHRASTDTQYFGPGTRLTVL.

This CDR3 is CASSVLPAGNTEAFF. Written as DNA, the CDR3 is TGTGCCAGCAGCGTTCTACCCGCGGGGAACACTGAAGCTTTCTTT. This chain uses TRBV9 with TRBJ1-1; D gene uncertain. V lost 2 bases, J lost 1 base, and 12 bases lay in between. Per germline, CDR1 SGDLS and CDR2 YYNGEE. This CDR3 has 15 residues.

This clonotype was seen many times. V gene TRBV12-3 or TRBV12-4 combines with J gene TRBJ1-6, with D maybe TRBD1 (5 bases). The CDR3 is made up of 16 amino acids. The V end lost 6 bases, the J end lost 4 bases, and 16 bases lay between the germline ends. The CDR3 DNA follows: TGTGCCAGCAGCCCCGGGGGAGGGAGTTATAATTCACCCCTCCACTTT. Its protein product is CASSPGGGSYNSPLHF.

This clonotype showed up just a few times. The chain joins TRBV6-1 to TRBJ1-6; D might be TRBD1 (5 bases). Trimming cost V 5 bases and J 8 bases, with 16 bases left between them. Germline loops: CDR1 MNHNS, CDR2 SASEGT. The CDR3 runs 15 residues. The CDR3 loop is CASSRGIRGDSPLHF. The DNA of the CDR3 is TGTGCCAGCAGTCGCGGAATAAGGGGCGATTCACCCCTCCACTTT.

This clonotype came up a few times. The rearrangement joins TRBV15 to TRBJ2-7; no clear D. The germline V and J ends were trimmed by 4 bases and 3 bases, with 16 bases remaining between them. CDR3 length: 15 residues. The V gene's germline CDR1 is LNHNV and CDR2 YYDKDF (reference sequence). The CDR3 sequence: CATSIEFQYLYEQYF. The CDR3, as DNA: TGTGCCACCAGCATTGAATTCCAGTACCTCTACGAGCAGTACTTC.

The genes are TRBV5-1 and TRBJ1-1, with D hard to call. V lost 6 bases and J lost 4, with 16 bases in between. The CDR3 spans 14 residues. From germline, CDR1 is SGHRS and CDR2 YFSETQ. CDR3 sequence (DNA): TGCGCCAGCACCAAAATCAGCCGGGGCACTGAAGCTTTCTTT. Protein sequence: CASTKISRGTEAFF.

J is TRBJ1-2 and V is TRBV5-1; 9 nucleotides agree with TRBD1. Germline assignment: CDR1 SGHRS and CDR2 YFSETQ. V lost 1 base, J lost 7 bases, and 2 bases stayed unmatched. The CDR3 contains 13 residues. CDR3 DNA sequence: TGCGCCAGCAGCTTGACAGGGGGCAGTGGCTACACCTTC. As protein: CASSLTGGSGYTF.

This clonotype was observed a few times. The V and J genes are TRBV11-2 and TRBJ2-7; 8 bases align to TRBD1. Germline CDR1 reads SGHAT; CDR2 reads FQNNGV. The length of the CDR3 is 13 residues. The V segment lost 6 bases and the J segment 6 bases; nucleotides outside the gene matches: 7. CDR3 region: CASSSDRGAEQYF. CDR3 bases: TGTGCCAGCAGTTCCGACAGGGGAGCCGAGCAGTACTTC.

This clonotype was observed a handful of times. The chain combines TRBV15 with TRBJ2-1; D gene unclear. The ends were cut back, 3 bases at V and 8 bases at J, with 11 bases in the middle. Germline CDR1 LNHNV, CDR2 YYDKDF (reference sequence). The CDR3 totals 13 residues. The CDR3 loop reads CATSSLRSDEQFF. In DNA form, the CDR3 reads TGTGCCACCAGCAGCCTCCGATCAGATGAGCAGTTCTTC.

The V call is TRBV6-5, the J call TRBJ2-7; TRBD1 agrees at 8 bases. Germline CDR1 is MNHEY and CDR2 is SVGAGI. CDR3 length: 13 residues. Trimming removed 4 bases from V and 6 bases from J; junction bases left unmatched: 5. The CDR3 DNA is TGTGCCAGCAGTTCCTATACAGGGGGCGAGCAGTACTTC. Protein sequence: CASSSYTGGEQYF.

This clonotype has a handful of counts. The chain uses TRBV27 and TRBJ1-1; 7 bases align to TRBD1. This CDR3 comprises 14 residues. The germline V gene has CDR1 MNHEY and CDR2 SMNVEV (reference sequence). Germline trimming cut 2 bases from V and 5 bases from J; bases unmatched to any gene: 5. The CDR3 coding sequence is TGTGCCAGCAGTTTAGCAGGGGGAGAAACTGAAGCTTTCTTT. The encoded protein is CASSLAGGETEAFF.

V usage is TRBV23-1 and J usage is TRBJ2-5, with a tentative D call TRBD2 (6 bases). TRBV23-1 is placed among ORFs of uncertain function. V was trimmed by 6 bases and J by 2 bases, leaving 19 bases between them. The CDR3 is made up of 16 amino acids. CDR3 sequence (DNA): TGCGCCAGCAGCGGGACCCGGGCGGGGAGGCAAGAGACCCAGTACTTC. It encodes CASSGTRAGRQETQYF.

This clonotype was observed many times. This chain uses TRBV29-1 with TRBJ2-1; no firm D call. The CDR3 length is 12 residues. Between the trimmed V and J ends, which lost 2 bases and 6 bases, there was a span of 8 bases. Germline V gives CDR1 SQVTM, CDR2 ANQGSEA. Here the CDR3 reads CSVELGLNEQFF. In DNA, the CDR3 is TGCAGCGTTGAACTAGGCCTCAATGAGCAGTTCTTC.

This chain connects TRBV20-1 to TRBJ2-3; no reliable D call. Trimming removed 4 bases from V and 5 bases from J, with 7 bases in between. Germline lookup yields CDR1 DFQATT and CDR2 SNEGSKA (reference sequence). The CDR3 loop spans 11 amino acids. The CDR3 DNA reads as TGCAGTGCTAAAATACAAGATACGCAGTATTTT. It encodes CSAKIQDTQYF.

V and J are TRBV9 and TRBJ2-7, with no clear D. The CDR3 covers 14 residues. The ends were cut back, 7 bases at V and 1 base at J, with 15 bases in the middle. Germline values: CDR1 SGDLS, CDR2 YYNGEE. The CDR3 is CASSKGMSSYEQYF. The CDR3 DNA sequence: TGTGCCAGCTCGAAGGGCATGAGTTCCTACGAGCAGTACTTC. The full variable domain, in which reference TRBV9 and TRBJ2-7 provide the parts outside the CDR3, is DSGVTQTPKHLITATGQRVTLRCSPRSGDLSVYWYQQSLDQGLQFLIQYYNGEERAKGNILERFSAQQFPDLHSELNLSSLELGDSALYFCASSKGMSSYEQYFGPGTRLTVT.

The gene calls are TRBV6-5 and TRBJ2-3, with TRBD2 matching over 10 bases. Per the germline V gene, CDR1 is MNHEY and CDR2 is SVGAGI. This CDR3 spans 17 amino acids. Unmatched junction bases numbered 10, after V lost 4 bases and J lost 3 bases. This chain's CDR3 is CASSWASGRAWTDTQYF. The CDR3 coding sequence is TGTGCCAGCAGTTGGGCGAGCGGGAGGGCCTGGACAGATACGCAGTATTTT.

This clonotype was counted only a few times. The genes are TRBV4-1 and TRBJ2-4, with TRBD2 as a possible D gene (5 bases). This CDR3 has 19 amino acids. Trimming stripped 0 bases from V and 0 bases from J, with 18 bases between. Germline values: CDR1 MGHRA, CDR2 YSYEKL. CDR3 protein: CASSQDRSGKREAKNIQYF. The CDR3 DNA sequence: TGCGCCAGCAGCCAAGATAGGAGCGGCAAGAGGGAAGCCAAAAACATTCAGTACTTC.

With respect to this clonotype: An end of the junction does not agree with germline; a read error may underlie this. The chain has TRBV20-1 and TRBJ1-1; no clear D gene. Germline V lookup: CDR1 DFQATT, CDR2 SNEGSKA (reference sequence). The CDR3 spans 13 residues. The CDR3 DNA follows: TGCAGTGCTAGTAGTCGGTTGAACGCTGAAGCTTTCTTT. It specifies CSASSRLNAEAFF.

Points on this clonotype: This may stem from a read error, because a much larger clone lies one nucleotide away. The genes are TRBV20-1 and TRBJ2-3, with 8 positions matching TRBD2. Per the germline V gene, CDR1 is DFQATT and CDR2 is SNEGSKA (reference sequence). Trimming at V came to 2 bases and at J to 0 bases, leaving 1 base not matched to a gene. The CDR3 loop spans 14 amino acids. The CDR3 region is CSARSSGSTDTQYF. In DNA form, the CDR3 reads TGCAGTGCTAGATCTAGCGGGAGCACAGATACGCAGTATTTT.

This chain links TRBV3-1 with TRBJ2-7; 11 bases match TRBD2. V lost 0 bases to trimming and J lost 1 base; unmatched junction nucleotides: 2. CDR3 size: 16 residues. Germline V gene data show CDR1 as LGHDT and CDR2 as YNNKEL (reference sequence). CDR3 coding DNA: TGTGCCAGCAGCCAAGAACTAGCGGGAGAGTCCTACGAGCAGTACTTC. This codes for CASSQELAGESYEQYF.

This sequence joins TRBV7-3 and TRBJ2-1; 12 bases fit TRBD2. Germline V gives CDR1 SGHTA, CDR2 FQGTGA. Losses at the gene ends were 5 bases for V and 2 bases for J; bases not matched to a gene: 4. The CDR3 covers 16 residues. This chain's CDR3 is CASSVTSGRTYNEQFF. The CDR3 DNA reads TGTGCCAGCAGCGTGACTAGCGGGAGAACCTACAATGAGCAGTTCTTC.

This clonotype was seen a handful of times. The chain employs TRBV14 and TRBJ1-2; D unresolved. This CDR3 region has 13 residues. V was clipped by 2 bases and J by 8 bases, with 12 bases between them. Germline CDR1 and CDR2: SGHDN and FVKESK. DNA for the CDR3: TGTGCCAGCAGCCAATACACCGTCTGGGGCTACACCTTC. It encodes CASSQYTVWGYTF.

The chain carries TRBV29-1 and TRBJ2-2; 9 bases match TRBD1. This CDR3 is 16 amino acids long. Per the germline V gene, CDR1 is SQVTM and CDR2 is ANQGSEA. V dropped 7 bases and J dropped 1; count of bases not matched to a gene: 10. This CDR3 reads CSALTGGRLNTGELFF. In nucleotides, the CDR3 is TGCAGCGCCTTGACAGGGGGAAGATTGAACACCGGGGAGCTGTTTTTT.

This clonotype was counted ten times or more. J is TRBJ2-7 and V is TRBV5-1, with 7 positions matching TRBD2. This CDR3 is 15 amino acids long. V dropped 1 base and J dropped 7; count of bases not matched to a gene: 11. Germline values: CDR1 SGHRS, CDR2 YFSETQ. The chain's CDR3 is CASSLYPAGDWEQYF. The DNA of the CDR3 is TGCGCCAGCAGCTTGTATCCTGCGGGAGATTGGGAGCAGTACTTC.

This clonotype was recorded at least ten times. This rearrangement joins TRBV28 to TRBJ2-2; 7 nucleotides agree with TRBD2. The CDR3 runs to 14 residues. Germline CDR1 is MDHEN and CDR2 is SYDVKM. The ends lost 6 bases at V and 3 bases at J; junction bases unmatched: 4. CDR3 protein: CASRGEGYTGELFF. Here the CDR3 DNA reads TGTGCCAGCAGAGGGGAGGGGTACACCGGGGAGCTGTTTTTT.

The rearrangement links TRBV6-2 or TRBV6-3 to TRBJ2-1; D uncertain. Germline CDR1 and CDR2: MNHEY and SVGEGT. The CDR3 has 16 amino acids. Trimming removed 11 bases from V and 6 bases from J, with 26 bases in between. CDR3 DNA sequence: TGTGCCGGCTCCTACCCTTCTACCGGCGCACGCAATGAGCAGTTCTTC. Translation: CAGSYPSTGARNEQFF.

The table lists this clonotype with many counts. This chain links TRBV12-3 or TRBV12-4 with TRBJ2-3; tentative D call: TRBD1 (6 bases). Deletions cut 6 bases from V and 1 base from J, with 8 bases between. This CDR3 contains 13 residues. CDR3 region: CASRRTGTDTQYF. The CDR3 DNA reads TGTGCCAGCAGGAGGACAGGCACAGATACGCAGTATTTT.

The chain couples TRBV4-2 to TRBJ2-1, with a possible D match to TRBD1 (6 bases). Germline CDR1 LGHNA, CDR2 YNFKEQ. The V end lost 5 bases, the J end lost 1 base, and 12 bases lay between the germline ends. CDR3 length: 15 residues. The CDR3, as DNA: TGTGCCAGCAGCATTCGAGGACAGTCCTACAATGAGCAGTTCTTC. Its protein is CASSIRGQSYNEQFF.

V is TRBV20-1 and J is TRBJ1-5; D is undetermined. This CDR3 has 13 amino acids. The V gene's germline CDR1 is DFQATT and CDR2 SNEGSKA (reference sequence). The ends were cut back, 6 bases at V and 4 bases at J, with 13 bases in the middle. The CDR3 DNA follows: TGCAGTGCGTTCGGGGTCTGGAATCAGCCCCAGCATTTT. Translating gives CSAFGVWNQPQHF.

The sample holds a few counts of this clonotype. The V call is TRBV18, the J call TRBJ2-3; D uncertain. The CDR3 length is 11 residues. The V gene's germline CDR1 is KGHSH and CDR2 LQKENI. V lost 8 bases to trimming and J lost 2 bases, with 5 bases between them. CDR3 DNA sequence: TGTGCCAGCCTGTTCACAGATACGCAGTATTTT. The encoded protein is CASLFTDTQYF.

This clonotype was counted only a few times. The chain uses TRBV2 and TRBJ1-2, with unresolved D. Between the trimmed V and J ends, which lost 5 bases and 0 bases, there was a span of 13 bases. The CDR3 is made up of 15 amino acids. Germline V gene lookup returns CDR1 SNHLY and CDR2 FYNNEI. The CDR3: CASSPRQLANYGYTF. CDR3 nucleotides: TGTGCCAGCAGTCCCAGACAACTAGCTAACTATGGCTACACCTTC.

The gene calls are TRBV24-1 and TRBJ1-1; possibly TRBD1 for D (5 bases). Germline loops: CDR1 KGHDR, CDR2 SFDVKD. The CDR3 is 13 residues long. With 3 bases removed from V and 6 bases from J, the gap between germline ends came to 10 bases. CDR3 nucleotides: TGTGCCACCAGTGATCAACTGGGACCTGAAGCTTTCTTT. Its protein is CATSDQLGPEAFF.